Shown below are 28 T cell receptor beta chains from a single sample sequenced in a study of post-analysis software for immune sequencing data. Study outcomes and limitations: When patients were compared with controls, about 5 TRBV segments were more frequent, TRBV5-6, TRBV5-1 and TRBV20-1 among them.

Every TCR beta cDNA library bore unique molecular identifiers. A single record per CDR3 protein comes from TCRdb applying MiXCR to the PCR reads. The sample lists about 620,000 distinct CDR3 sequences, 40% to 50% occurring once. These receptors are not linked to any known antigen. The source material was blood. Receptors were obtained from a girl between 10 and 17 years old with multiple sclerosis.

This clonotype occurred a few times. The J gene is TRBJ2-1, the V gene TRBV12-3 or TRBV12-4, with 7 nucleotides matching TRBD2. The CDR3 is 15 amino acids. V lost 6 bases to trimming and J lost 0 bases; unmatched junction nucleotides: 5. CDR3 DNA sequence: TGTGCCAGCAGACTAGCGTCCCACTCCTACAATGAGCAGTTCTTC. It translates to CASRLASHSYNEQFF.

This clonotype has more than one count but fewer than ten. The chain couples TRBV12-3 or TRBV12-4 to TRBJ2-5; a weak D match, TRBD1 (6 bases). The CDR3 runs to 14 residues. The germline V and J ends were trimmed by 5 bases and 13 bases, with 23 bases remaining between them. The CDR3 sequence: CASSPPGQWVGLYF. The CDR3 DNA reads TGTGCCAGCAGTCCCCCCGGACAGTGGGTTGGTCTGTACTTC.

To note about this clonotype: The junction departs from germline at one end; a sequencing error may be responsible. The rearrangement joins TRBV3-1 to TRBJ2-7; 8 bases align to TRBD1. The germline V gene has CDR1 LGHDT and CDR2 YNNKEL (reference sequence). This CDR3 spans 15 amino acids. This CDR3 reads CTSSHPGQGSYEQYF. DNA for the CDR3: TGTACCAGCAGCCACCCCGGACAGGGTTCCTACGAGCAGTACTTC.

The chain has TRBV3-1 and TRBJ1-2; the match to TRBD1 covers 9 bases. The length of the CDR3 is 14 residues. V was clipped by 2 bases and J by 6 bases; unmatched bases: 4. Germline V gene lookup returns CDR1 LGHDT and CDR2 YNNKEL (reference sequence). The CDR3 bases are TGTGCCAGCAGCCAAATACAGGGGGCGGATGGCTACACCTTC. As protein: CASSQIQGADGYTF.

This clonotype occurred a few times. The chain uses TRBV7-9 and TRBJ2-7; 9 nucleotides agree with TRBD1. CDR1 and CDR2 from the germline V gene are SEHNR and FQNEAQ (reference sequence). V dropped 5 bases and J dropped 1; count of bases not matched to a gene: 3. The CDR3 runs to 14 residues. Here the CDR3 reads CASSGTGLSYEQYF. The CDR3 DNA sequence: TGTGCCAGCAGCGGGACAGGGCTTTCCTACGAGCAGTACTTC.

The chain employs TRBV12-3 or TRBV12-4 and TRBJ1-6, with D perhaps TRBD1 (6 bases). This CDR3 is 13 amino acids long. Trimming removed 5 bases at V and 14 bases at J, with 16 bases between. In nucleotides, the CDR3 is TGTGCCAGCAGTGCTGCATCTCAGGGGTCCCTCCACTTT. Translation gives CASSAASQGSLHF.

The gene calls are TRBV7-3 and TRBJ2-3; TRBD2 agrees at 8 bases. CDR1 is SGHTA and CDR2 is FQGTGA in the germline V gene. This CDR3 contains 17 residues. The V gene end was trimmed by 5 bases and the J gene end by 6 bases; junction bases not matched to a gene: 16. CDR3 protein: CASSPRERGPVGDTQYF. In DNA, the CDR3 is TGTGCCAGCAGCCCTAGGGAGCGGGGGCCCGTCGGGGATACGCAGTATTTT.

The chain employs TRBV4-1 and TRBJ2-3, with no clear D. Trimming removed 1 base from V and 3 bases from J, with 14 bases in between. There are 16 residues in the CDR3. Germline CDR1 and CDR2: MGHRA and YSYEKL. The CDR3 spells CASSQGMRQSTDTQYF. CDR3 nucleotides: TGCGCCAGCAGCCAAGGGATGCGCCAGAGTACAGATACGCAGTATTTT.

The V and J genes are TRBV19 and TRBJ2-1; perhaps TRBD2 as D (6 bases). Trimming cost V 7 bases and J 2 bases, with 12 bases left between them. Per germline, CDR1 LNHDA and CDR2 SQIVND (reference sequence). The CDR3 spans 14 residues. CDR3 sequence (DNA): TGTGCCAGTACTGGGGGGAACCCCTACAATGAGCAGTTCTTC. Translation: CASTGGNPYNEQFF.

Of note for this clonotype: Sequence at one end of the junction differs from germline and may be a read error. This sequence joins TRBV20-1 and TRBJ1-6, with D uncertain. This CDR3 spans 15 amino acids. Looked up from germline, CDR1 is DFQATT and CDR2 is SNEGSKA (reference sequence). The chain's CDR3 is CRARDRLSDGSPLHF. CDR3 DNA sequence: TGCAGGGCTAGAGATCGCCTCTCTGATGGTTCACCCCTCCACTTT.

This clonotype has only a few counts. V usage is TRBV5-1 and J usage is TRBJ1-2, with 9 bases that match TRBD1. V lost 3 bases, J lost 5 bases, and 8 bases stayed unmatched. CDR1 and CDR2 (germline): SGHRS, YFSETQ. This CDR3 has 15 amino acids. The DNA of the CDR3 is TGCGCCAGCAGCTATCTGAGTGGACAGGGGTATGGCTACACCTTC. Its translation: CASSYLSGQGYGYTF.

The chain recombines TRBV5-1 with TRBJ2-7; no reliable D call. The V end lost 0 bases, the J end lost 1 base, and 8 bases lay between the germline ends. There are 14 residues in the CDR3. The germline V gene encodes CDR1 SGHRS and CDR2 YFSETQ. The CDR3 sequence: CASSLVDTSYEQYF. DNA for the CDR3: TGCGCCAGCAGCTTGGTTGACACATCCTACGAGCAGTACTTC.

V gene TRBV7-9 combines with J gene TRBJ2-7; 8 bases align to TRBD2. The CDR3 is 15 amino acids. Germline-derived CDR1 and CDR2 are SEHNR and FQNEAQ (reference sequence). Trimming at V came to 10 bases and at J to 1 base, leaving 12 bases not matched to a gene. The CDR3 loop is CATAHGRARSYEQYF. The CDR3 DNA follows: TGTGCCACGGCACACGGGAGGGCCCGGTCCTACGAGCAGTACTTC.

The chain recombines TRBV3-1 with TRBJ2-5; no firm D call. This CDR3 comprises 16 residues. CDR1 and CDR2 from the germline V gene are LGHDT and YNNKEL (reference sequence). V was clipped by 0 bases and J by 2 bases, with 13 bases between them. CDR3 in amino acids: CASSQDRVRPQETQYF. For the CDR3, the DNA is TGTGCCAGCAGCCAAGATCGGGTCAGGCCACAAGAGACCCAGTACTTC.

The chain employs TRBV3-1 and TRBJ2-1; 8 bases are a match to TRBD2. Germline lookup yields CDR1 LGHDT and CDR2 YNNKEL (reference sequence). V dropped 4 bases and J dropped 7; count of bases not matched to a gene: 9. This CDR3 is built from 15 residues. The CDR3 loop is CASSPASGQANEQFF. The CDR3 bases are TGTGCCAGCAGCCCTGCTAGCGGGCAGGCTAATGAGCAGTTCTTC.

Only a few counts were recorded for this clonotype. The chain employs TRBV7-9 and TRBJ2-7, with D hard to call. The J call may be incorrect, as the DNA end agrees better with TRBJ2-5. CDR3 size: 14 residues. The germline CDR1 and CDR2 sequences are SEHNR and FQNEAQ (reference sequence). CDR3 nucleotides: TGTGCCAGCAGCCCGCGTAGGTCATCGGAGACCCAGTACTTC. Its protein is CASSPRRSSETQYF.

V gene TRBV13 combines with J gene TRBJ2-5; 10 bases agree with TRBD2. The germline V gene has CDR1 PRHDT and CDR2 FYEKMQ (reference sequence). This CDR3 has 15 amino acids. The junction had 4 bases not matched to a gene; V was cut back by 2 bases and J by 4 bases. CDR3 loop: CASSLLAGVGETQYF. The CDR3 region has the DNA TGTGCCAGCAGCTTACTAGCGGGAGTTGGAGAGACCCAGTACTTC.

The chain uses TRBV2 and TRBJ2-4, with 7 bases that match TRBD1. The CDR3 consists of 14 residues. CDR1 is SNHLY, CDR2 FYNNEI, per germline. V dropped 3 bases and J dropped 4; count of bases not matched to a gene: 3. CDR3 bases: TGTGCCAGCAGTGATGGGACAGCAAAAAACATTCAGTACTTC. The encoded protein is CASSDGTAKNIQYF. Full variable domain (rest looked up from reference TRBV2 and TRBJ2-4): EPEVTQTPSHQVTQMGQEVILRCVPISNHLYFYWYRQILGQKVEFLVSFYNNEISEKSEIFDDQFSVERPDGSNFTLKIRSTKLEDSAMYFCASSDGTAKNIQYFGAGTRLSVL.

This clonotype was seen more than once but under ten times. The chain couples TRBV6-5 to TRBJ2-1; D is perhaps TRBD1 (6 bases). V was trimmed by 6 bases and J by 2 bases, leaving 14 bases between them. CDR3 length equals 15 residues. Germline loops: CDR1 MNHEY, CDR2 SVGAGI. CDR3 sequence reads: CASRKQGTTYNEQFF. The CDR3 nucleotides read TGTGCCAGCAGAAAGCAGGGGACGACCTACAATGAGCAGTTCTTC.

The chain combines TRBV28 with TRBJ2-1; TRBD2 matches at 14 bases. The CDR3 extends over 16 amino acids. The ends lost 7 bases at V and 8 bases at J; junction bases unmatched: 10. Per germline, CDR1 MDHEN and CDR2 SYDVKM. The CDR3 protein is CASNPAGTSGSYEQFF. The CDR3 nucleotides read TGTGCCAGCAACCCAGCCGGGACTAGCGGGAGTTATGAGCAGTTCTTC. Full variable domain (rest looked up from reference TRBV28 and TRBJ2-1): DVKVTQSSRYLVKRTGEKVFLECVQDMDHENMFWYRQDPGLGLRLIYFSYDVKMKEKGDIPEGYSVSREKKERFSLILESASTNQTSMYLCASNPAGTSGSYEQFFGPGTRLTVL.

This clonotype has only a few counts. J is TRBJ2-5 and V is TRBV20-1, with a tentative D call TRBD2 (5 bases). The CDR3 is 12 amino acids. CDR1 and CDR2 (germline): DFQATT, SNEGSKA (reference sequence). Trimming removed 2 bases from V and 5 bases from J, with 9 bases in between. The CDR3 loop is CSARMGAETQYF. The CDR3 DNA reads TGCAGTGCTAGAATGGGAGCCGAGACCCAGTACTTC.

The CDR3 loop reads CATSRDSGSSGYGYTF. The DNA of the CDR3 is TGTGCCACCAGCAGAGATTCGGGGAGTTCTGGCTATGGCTACACCTTC. This sequence joins TRBV15 and TRBJ1-2; D call uncertain. The CDR3 has 16 amino acids. With 0 bases removed from V and 4 bases from J, the gap between germline ends came to 15 bases. CDR1 and CDR2 from the germline V gene are LNHNV and YYDKDF (reference sequence).

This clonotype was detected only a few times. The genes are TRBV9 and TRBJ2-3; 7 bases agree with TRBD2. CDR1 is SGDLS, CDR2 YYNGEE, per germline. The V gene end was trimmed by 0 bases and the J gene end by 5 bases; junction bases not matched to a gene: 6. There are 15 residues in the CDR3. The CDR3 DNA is TGTGCCAGCAGCGTAGGACAAGCGGGGATAGATACGCAGTATTTT. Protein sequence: CASSVGQAGIDTQYF.

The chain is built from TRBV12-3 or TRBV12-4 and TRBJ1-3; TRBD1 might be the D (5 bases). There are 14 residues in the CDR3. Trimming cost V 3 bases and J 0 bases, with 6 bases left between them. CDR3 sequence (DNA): TGTGCCAGCAGTTTTGGGGGCTCTGGAAACACCATATATTTT. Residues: CASSFGGSGNTIYF.

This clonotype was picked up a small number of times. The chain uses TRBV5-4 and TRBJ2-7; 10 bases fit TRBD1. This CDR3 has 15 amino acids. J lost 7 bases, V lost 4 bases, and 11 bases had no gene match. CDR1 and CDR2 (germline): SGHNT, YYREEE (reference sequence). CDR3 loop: CASSGGTGDPSEQYF. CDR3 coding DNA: TGTGCCAGCAGCGGAGGGACAGGGGATCCTTCAGAGCAGTACTTC. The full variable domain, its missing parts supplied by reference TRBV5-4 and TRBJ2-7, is ETGVTQSPTHLIKTRGQQVTLRCSSQSGHNTVSWYQQALGQGPQFIFQYYREEENGRGNFPPRFSGLQFPNYSSELNVNALELDDSALYLCASSGGTGDPSEQYFGPGTRLTVT.

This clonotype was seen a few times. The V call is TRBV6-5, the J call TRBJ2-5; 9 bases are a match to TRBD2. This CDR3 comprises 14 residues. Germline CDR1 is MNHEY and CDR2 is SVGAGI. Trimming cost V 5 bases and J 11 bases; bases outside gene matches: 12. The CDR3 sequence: CASSLGLAFDEQYF. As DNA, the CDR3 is TGTGCCAGCAGTCTGGGACTAGCTTTCGATGAGCAGTACTTC.

The CDR3 region is CASSLAGRDPDTQYF. DNA of the CDR3: TGCGCCAGCAGCTTAGCGGGACGTGACCCAGATACGCAGTATTTT. This chain connects TRBV5-1 to TRBJ2-3; 7 bases are a match to TRBD2. The CDR3 covers 15 residues. From germline, CDR1 is SGHRS and CDR2 YFSETQ. The ends lost 2 bases at V and 4 bases at J; junction bases unmatched: 7. The whole variable domain, remainder taken from reference TRBV5-1 and TRBJ2-3, is KAGVTQTPRYLIKTRGQQVTLSCSPISGHRSVSWYQQTPGQGLQFLFEYFSETQRNKGNFPGRFSGRQFSNSRSEMNVSTLELGDSALYLCASSLAGRDPDTQYFGPGTRLTVL.

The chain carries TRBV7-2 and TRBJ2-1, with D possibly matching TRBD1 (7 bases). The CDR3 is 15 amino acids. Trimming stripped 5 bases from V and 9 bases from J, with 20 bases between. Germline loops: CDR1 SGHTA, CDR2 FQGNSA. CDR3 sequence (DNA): TGTGCCAGCAGCCTTTTTTGGCAGGGGGAGGCTGAGCAGTTCTTC. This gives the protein CASSLFWQGEAEQFF.